Described below is a single TCR beta chain sequence and its context. Antigen unknown. Using immunoSEQ multiplex PCR, the repertoire was profiled, and TCRdb retains in-frame clones only, with some absent. The sample yields around 370,000 clones, about 88% seen once. This entry is derived from a study of Ad26.COV2.S vaccination and SARS-CoV-2 variants. Across the study: Into the muscle, Ad26.COV2.S was dosed once or twice, 56 days apart.

This CDR3 is built from 14 residues. Germline V gene sequence: CDR1 SEHNR, CDR2 FQNEAQ (reference sequence). The ends lost 4 bases at V and 6 bases at J; junction bases unmatched: 5. Study-level results: It is possible that the TCR breadth and depth analyses underestimated the total T cell responses. Breadth of non-spike TCRs did not differ between vaccinees and placebo recipients.

Treatment meaning: approximately 18 received Ad26.COV2.S at low or high dose, single or two shots; roughly five received placebo; per-sample allocation not given. Specimens were obtained on day 63 following the first vaccine or placebo injection. The sequence came from a person between 18 and 60 years old who received the Ad26.COV2.S COVID-19 vaccine or a placebo. Sequencing used peripheral blood, obtained in a trial of Ad26.COV2.S vaccine versus placebo. The chain employs TRBV7-9 and TRBJ2-7, with 11 bases identical to TRBD2. CDR3 DNA sequence: TGTGCCAGCAGCTCACTAGCGGGGGATGTCGAGCAGTACTTC. Translating gives CASSSLAGDVEQYF.